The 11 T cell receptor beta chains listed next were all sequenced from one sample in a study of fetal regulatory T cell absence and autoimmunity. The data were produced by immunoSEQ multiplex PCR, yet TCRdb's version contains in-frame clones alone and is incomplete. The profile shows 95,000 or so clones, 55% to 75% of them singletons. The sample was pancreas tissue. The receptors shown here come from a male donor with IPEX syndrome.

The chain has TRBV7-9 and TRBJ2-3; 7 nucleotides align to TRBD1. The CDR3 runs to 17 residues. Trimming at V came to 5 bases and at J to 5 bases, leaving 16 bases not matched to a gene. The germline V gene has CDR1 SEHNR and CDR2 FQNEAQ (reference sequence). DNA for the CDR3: TGTGCCAGCAGCCCTGTTCGGGCCACAGGGGATAAAGATACGCAGTATTTT. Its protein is CASSPVRATGDKDTQYF.

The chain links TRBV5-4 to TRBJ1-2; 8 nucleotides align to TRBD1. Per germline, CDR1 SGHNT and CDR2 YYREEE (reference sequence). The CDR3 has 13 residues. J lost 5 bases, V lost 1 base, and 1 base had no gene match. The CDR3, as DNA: TGTGCCAGCAGCTTGCAGGGGGCGTATGGCTACACCTTC. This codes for CASSLQGAYGYTF.

CDR3 bases: TGTGCCAGCAGCGGACTAGCGGGAGGCACCGGGGAGCTGTTTTTT. Translation gives CASSGLAGGTGELFF. The rearrangement links TRBV7-6 to TRBJ2-2, with 14 bases fitting TRBD2. CDR3 length: 15 residues. V was pared by 5 bases and J by 4 bases, with 0 bases of the junction left unmatched. Looked up from germline, CDR1 is SGHVS and CDR2 is FNYEAQ.

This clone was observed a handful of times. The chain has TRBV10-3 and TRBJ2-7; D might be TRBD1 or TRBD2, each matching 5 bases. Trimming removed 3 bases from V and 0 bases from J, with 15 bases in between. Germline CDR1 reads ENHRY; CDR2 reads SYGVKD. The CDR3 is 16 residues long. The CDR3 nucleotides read TGTGCCATCAGTGACCCCGGGACCGCTAGCTCCTACGAGCAGTACTTC. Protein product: CAISDPGTASSYEQYF.

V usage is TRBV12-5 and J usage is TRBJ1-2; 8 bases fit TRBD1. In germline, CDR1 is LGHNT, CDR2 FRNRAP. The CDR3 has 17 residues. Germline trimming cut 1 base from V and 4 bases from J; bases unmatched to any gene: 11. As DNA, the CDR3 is TGTGCTAGTGGTTTGGCCTTGACAGGGGATAGGAGCTATGGCTACACCTTC. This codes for CASGLALTGDRSYGYTF.

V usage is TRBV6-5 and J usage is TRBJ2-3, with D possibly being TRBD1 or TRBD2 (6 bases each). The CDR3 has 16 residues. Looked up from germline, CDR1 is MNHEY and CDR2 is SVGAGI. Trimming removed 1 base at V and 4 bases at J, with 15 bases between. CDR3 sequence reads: CASSYLGRGGPDTQYF. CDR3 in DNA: TGTGCCAGCAGTTACTTGGGCCGTGGGGGGCCAGATACGCAGTATTTT.

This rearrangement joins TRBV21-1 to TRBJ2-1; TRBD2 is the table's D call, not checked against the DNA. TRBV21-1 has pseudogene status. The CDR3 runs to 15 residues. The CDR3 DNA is TGTGCCAGCAGCAAAGGGACTAGCGGAAACAATGAGCAGTTCTTC. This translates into CASSKGTSGNNEQFF.

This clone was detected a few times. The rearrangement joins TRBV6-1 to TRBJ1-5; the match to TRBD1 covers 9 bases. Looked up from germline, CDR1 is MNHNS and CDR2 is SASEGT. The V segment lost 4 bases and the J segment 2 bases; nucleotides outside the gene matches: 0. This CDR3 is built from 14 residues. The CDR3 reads CASSGTGGNQPQHF. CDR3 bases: TGTGCCAGCAGTGGGACAGGGGGCAATCAGCCCCAGCATTTT.

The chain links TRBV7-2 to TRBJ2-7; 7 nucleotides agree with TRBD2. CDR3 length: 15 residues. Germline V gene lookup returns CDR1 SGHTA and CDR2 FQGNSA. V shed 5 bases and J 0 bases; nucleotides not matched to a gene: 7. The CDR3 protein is CASSKGWGGSYEQYF. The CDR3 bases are TGTGCCAGCAGCAAAGGGTGGGGGGGCTCCTACGAGCAGTACTTC.

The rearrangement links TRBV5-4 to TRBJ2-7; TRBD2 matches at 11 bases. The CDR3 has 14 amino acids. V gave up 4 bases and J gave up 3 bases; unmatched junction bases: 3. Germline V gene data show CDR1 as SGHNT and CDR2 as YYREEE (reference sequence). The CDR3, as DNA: TGTGCCAGCAGCCCCGGGACTAGCGGCTACGAGCAGTACTTC. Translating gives CASSPGTSGYEQYF. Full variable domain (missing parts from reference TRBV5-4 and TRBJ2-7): ETGVTQSPTHLIKTRGQQVTLRCSSQSGHNTVSWYQQALGQGPQFIFQYYREEENGRGNFPPRFSGLQFPNYSSELNVNALELDDSALYLCASSPGTSGYEQYFGPGTRLTVT.

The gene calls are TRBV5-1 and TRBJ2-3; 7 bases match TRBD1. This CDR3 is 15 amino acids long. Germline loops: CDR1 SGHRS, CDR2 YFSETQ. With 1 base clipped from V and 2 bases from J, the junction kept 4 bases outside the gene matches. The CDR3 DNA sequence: TGCGCCAGCAGCTTGCCGACAGGGAACACAGATACGCAGTATTTT. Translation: CASSLPTGNTDTQYF. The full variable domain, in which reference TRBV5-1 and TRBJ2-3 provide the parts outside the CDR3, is KAGVTQTPRYLIKTRGQQVTLSCSPISGHRSVSWYQQTPGQGLQFLFEYFSETQRNKGNFPGRFSGRQFSNSRSEMNVSTLELGDSALYLCASSLPTGNTDTQYFGPGTRLTVL.